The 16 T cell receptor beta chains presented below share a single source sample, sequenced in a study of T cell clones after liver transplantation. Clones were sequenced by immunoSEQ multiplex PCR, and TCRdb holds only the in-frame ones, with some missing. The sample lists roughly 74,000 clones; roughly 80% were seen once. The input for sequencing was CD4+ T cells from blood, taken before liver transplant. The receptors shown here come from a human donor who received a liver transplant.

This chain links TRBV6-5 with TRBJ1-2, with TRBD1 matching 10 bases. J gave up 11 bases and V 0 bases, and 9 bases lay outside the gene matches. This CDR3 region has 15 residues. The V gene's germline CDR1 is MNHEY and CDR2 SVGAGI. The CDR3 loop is CASSYSLLDRGGYTF. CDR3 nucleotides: TGTGCCAGCAGTTACTCCCTTTTGGACAGGGGGGGTTACACCTTC.

CDR3 DNA: TGTGCCAGCAGCTGGAGTAGCGGGAGTTCGAACACCGGGGAGCTGTTTTTT. Translating it yields CASSWSSGSSNTGELFF. The chain links TRBV11-2 to TRBJ2-2; 9 nucleotides align to TRBD2. The CDR3 loop spans 17 amino acids. Germline trimming cut 4 bases from V and 0 bases from J; bases unmatched to any gene: 6. Germline CDR1 is SGHAT and CDR2 is FQNNGV.

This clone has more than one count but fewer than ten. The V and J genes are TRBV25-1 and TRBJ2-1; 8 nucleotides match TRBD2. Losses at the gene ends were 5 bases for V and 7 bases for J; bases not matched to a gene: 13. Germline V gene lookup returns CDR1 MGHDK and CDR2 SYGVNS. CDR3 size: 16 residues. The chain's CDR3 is CASSPRNSGRYNEQFF. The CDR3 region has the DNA TGTGCCAGCAGTCCCCGGAACAGCGGGAGATATAATGAGCAGTTCTTC.

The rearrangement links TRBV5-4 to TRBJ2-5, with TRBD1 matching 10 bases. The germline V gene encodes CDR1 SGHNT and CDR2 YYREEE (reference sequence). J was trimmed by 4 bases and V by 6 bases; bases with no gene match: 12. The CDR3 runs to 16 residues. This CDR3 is CASTHRDRGHGETQYF. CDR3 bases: TGTGCCAGCACGCACCGGGACAGGGGCCATGGAGAGACCCAGTACTTC.

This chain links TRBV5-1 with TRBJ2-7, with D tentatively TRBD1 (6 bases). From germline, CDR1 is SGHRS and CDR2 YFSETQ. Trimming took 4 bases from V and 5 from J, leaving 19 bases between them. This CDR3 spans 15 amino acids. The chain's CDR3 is CASSLEQGRSDEQYF. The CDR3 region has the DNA TGCGCCAGCAGCCTCGAACAGGGCAGGTCGGACGAGCAGTACTTC. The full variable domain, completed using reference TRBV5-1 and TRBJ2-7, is KAGVTQTPRYLIKTRGQQVTLSCSPISGHRSVSWYQQTPGQGLQFLFEYFSETQRNKGNFPGRFSGRQFSNSRSEMNVSTLELGDSALYLCASSLEQGRSDEQYFGPGTRLTVT.

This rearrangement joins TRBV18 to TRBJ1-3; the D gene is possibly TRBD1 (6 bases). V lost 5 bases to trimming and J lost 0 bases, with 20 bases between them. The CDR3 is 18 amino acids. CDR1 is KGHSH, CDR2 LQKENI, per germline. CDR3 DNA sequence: TGTGCCAGCTCAGTTCTCGCCGGGACACAGGACTCTGGAAACACCATATATTTT. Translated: CASSVLAGTQDSGNTIYF.

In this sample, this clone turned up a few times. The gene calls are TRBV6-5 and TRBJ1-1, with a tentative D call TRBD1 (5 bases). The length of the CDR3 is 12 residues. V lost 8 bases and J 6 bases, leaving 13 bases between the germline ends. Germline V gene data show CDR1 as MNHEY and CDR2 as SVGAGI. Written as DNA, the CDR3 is TGTGCCAGCTGGTCAGGGTTTTCTGAAGCTTTCTTT. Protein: CASWSGFSEAFF.

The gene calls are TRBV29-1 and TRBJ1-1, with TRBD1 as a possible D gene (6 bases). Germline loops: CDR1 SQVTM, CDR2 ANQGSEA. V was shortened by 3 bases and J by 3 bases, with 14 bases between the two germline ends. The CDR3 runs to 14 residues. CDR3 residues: CSVEFKAGDTEAFF. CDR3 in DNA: TGCAGCGTTGAGTTCAAGGCAGGGGACACTGAAGCTTTCTTT. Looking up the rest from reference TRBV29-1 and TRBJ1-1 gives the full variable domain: SAVISQKPSRDICQRGTSLTIQCQVDSQVTMMFWYRQQPGQSLTLIATANQGSEATYESGFVIDKFPISRPNLTFSTLTVSNMSPEDSSIYLCSVEFKAGDTEAFFGQGTRLTVV.

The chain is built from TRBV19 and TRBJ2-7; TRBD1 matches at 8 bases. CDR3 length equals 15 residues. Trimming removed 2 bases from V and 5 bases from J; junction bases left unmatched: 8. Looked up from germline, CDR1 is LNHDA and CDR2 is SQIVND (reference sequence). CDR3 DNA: TGTGCCAGTAGTATAAATGGAGACAGGGGTAACGAGCAGTACTTC. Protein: CASSINGDRGNEQYF.

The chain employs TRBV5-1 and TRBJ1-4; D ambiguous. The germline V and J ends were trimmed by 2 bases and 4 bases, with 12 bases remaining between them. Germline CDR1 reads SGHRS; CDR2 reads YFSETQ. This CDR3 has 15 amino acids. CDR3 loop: CASSFNGLNNEKLFF. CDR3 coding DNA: TGCGCCAGCAGCTTTAATGGCCTAAATAATGAAAAACTGTTTTTT.

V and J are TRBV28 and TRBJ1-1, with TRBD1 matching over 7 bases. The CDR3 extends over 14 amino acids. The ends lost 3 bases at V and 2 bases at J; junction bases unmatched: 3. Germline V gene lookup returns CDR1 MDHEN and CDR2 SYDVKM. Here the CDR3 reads CASSFGDRNTEAFF. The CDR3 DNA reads TGTGCCAGCAGTTTTGGGGACAGAAACACTGAAGCTTTCTTT. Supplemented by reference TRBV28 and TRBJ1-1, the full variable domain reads DVKVTQSSRYLVKRTGEKVFLECVQDMDHENMFWYRQDPGLGLRLIYFSYDVKMKEKGDIPEGYSVSREKKERFSLILESASTNQTSMYLCASSFGDRNTEAFFGQGTRLTVV.

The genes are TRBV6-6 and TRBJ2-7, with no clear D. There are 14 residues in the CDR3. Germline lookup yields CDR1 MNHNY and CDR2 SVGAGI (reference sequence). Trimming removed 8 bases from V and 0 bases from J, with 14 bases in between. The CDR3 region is CASLPDIYSYEQYF. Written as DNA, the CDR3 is TGTGCCAGCCTCCCAGACATCTACTCCTACGAGCAGTACTTC.

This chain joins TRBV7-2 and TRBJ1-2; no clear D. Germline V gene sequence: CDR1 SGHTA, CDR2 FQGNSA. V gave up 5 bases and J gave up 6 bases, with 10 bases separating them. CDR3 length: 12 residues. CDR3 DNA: TGTGCCAGCAGCATAAATGGGGATGGCTACACCTTC. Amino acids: CASSINGDGYTF.

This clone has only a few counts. CDR3 protein: CASSLSGTTGELFF. CDR3 nucleotide sequence: TGCGCCAGCAGCTTGTCAGGTACCACCGGGGAGCTGTTTTTT. The chain uses TRBV5-1 and TRBJ2-2; no definite D call. From germline, CDR1 is SGHRS and CDR2 YFSETQ. Trimming took off 1 base at V and 4 bases at J, with 8 bases between the two ends. The CDR3 extends over 14 amino acids.

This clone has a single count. DNA of the CDR3: TGTGCCAGCAGCTTAGCGAGTGGGGGAGGGAGCAATCAGCCCCAGCATTTT. It yields the protein CASSLASGGGSNQPQHF. This chain links TRBV7-8 with TRBJ1-5, with D perhaps TRBD1 (5 bases). Germline CDR1 reads SGHVS; CDR2 reads FQNEAQ. V was clipped by 0 bases and J by 1 base, with 13 bases between them. The length of the CDR3 is 17 residues.

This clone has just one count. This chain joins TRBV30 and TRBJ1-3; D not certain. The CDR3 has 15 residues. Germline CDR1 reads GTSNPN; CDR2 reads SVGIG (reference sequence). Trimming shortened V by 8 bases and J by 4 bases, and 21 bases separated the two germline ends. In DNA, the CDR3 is TGTGCCGGGTCCCAGTCAGGACTTTACGGAAACACCATATATTTT. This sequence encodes CAGSQSGLYGNTIYF.